This T cell receptor beta chain was identified during a study of identical twins. Regarding the study as a whole: While abundant cord blood beta clonotypes carried fewer insertions, memory repertoires showed no such pattern.

There were only healthy Caucasians among the donors. This CDR3 comprises 14 residues. Germline-derived CDR1 and CDR2 are SQVTM and ANQGSEA. Through template switching, a universal primer site was introduced, and the cDNA contained unique molecular identifiers. TCRdb ran MiXCR on the 5' RACE reads and lists one entry per CDR3 protein. Altogether 1.5 million to 2 million distinct CDR3 sequences are present, around 33% being singletons, with the ten largest covering around 0.3%. The table lists this clonotype with a few counts. Its antigen is unidentified. This TCR derives from a newborn girl in good health. The gene calls are TRBV29-1 and TRBJ2-5; possibly TRBD1 for D (5 bases). The end of the DNA aligns better with TRBJ2-7, so the J call may be wrong. The specimen was cord blood. This CDR3 reads CSVASGKGIYEQYF. The DNA for the CDR3 is TGCAGCGTTGCCTCAGGAAAGGGGATTTACGAGCAGTACTTC.